The 26 T cell receptor beta chains listed next were all sequenced from one sample in a study of CD8 T cells in ankylosing spondylitis. Using its own MiXCR run on the 5' RACE reads, TCRdb lists one record per CDR3 protein. The sample contains over 150,000 distinct CDR3 sequences, around a sixth of which appear only once. Material for sequencing was blood, either unsorted or a sorted T cell fraction (not recorded which). The receptors derive from a male donor aged 10-29 years with ankylosing spondylitis or in good health (not recorded which).

In its sample, this clonotype was seen many times. The chain is built from TRBV5-1 and TRBJ2-7, with 8 nucleotides matching TRBD2. Germline lookup yields CDR1 SGHRS and CDR2 YFSETQ. The CDR3 sequence is 15 residues long. V was pared by 2 bases and J by 6 bases, with 10 bases of the junction left unmatched. The CDR3 loop is CASSLRSGSNVEQYF. DNA for the CDR3: TGCGCCAGCAGCTTACGGAGCGGGAGCAACGTCGAGCAGTACTTC.

The chain links TRBV18 to TRBJ2-7; perhaps TRBD2 as D (6 bases). The V gene's germline CDR1 is KGHSH and CDR2 LQKENI. The CDR3 runs 13 residues. Written as DNA, the CDR3 is TGTGCCAGCTCACCCGGGACTTCCTACGAGCAGTGCGTC. It yields the protein CASSPGTSYEQCV.

This clonotype has at least ten counts. The V gene is TRBV19, the J gene TRBJ1-1; TRBD1 agrees at 9 bases. CDR1 and CDR2 (germline): LNHDA, SQIVND (reference sequence). The CDR3 sequence is 13 residues long. Losses at the gene ends were 7 bases for V and 1 base for J; bases not matched to a gene: 1. The CDR3 here is CASKDRGNTEAFF. CDR3 sequence (DNA): TGTGCCAGTAAGGACAGGGGGAACACTGAAGCTTTCTTT.

This clonotype was detected only once. A read error may explain this, as a much larger clone is one base away. The rearrangement uses TRBV25-1 and TRBJ2-5; D not resolved. Germline V gene sequence: CDR1 MGHDK, CDR2 SYGVNS. V lost 1 base and J lost 7, with 13 bases in between. The CDR3 length is 14 residues. CDR3 amino acids: CASSESVATGTQYF. DNA for the CDR3: TGTGCCAGCAGTGAATCGGTCGCTACGGGGACCCAGTACTTC.

This clonotype was observed many times. The rearrangement joins TRBV20-1 to TRBJ1-5, with D perhaps TRBD1 (5 bases). Germline V CDR1 and CDR2: DFQATT, SNEGSKA (reference sequence). V lost 5 bases and J lost 5, with 13 bases in between. This CDR3 has 13 amino acids. The CDR3 coding sequence is TGCAGTGCTGGGGGGAAGGTGGATCAGCCCCAGCATTTT. Protein sequence: CSAGGKVDQPQHF.

This clonotype was seen repeatedly, ten times or more. The gene calls are TRBV27 and TRBJ2-5; D is ambiguous. CDR3 length equals 15 residues. The V gene's germline CDR1 is MNHEY and CDR2 SMNVEV (reference sequence). Between the trimmed V and J ends, which lost 4 bases and 2 bases, there was a span of 14 bases. CDR3 sequence: CASSSLDTQQETQYF. As DNA, the CDR3 is TGTGCCAGCAGTTCGCTCGATACCCAACAAGAGACCCAGTACTTC.

There are many counts of this clonotype. The chain links TRBV3-1 to TRBJ2-7; TRBD2 is a possible D gene (5 bases). The CDR3 has 18 amino acids. CDR1 is LGHDT and CDR2 is YNNKEL in the germline V gene (reference sequence). The V end was cut by 1 base, the J end by 6 bases, with 25 bases between. The CDR3: CASSQVFIGPSSRGEQYF. The CDR3 region has the DNA TGTGCCAGCAGCCAAGTATTTATAGGGCCTAGCTCCCGAGGCGAGCAGTACTTC.

Many counts were recorded for this clonotype. The J gene is TRBJ2-7, the V gene TRBV12-3 or TRBV12-4, with D perhaps matching TRBD1 (6 bases). The CDR3 runs to 12 residues. Between the trimmed V and J ends, which lost 5 bases and 5 bases, there was a span of 10 bases. The CDR3 here is CASSPGVHEQYF. CDR3 nucleotides: TGTGCCAGCAGTCCAGGGGTCCACGAGCAGTACTTC.

This clonotype was recorded many times. The genes are TRBV18 and TRBJ2-1, with TRBD2 identical over 7 bases. Looked up from germline, CDR1 is KGHSH and CDR2 is LQKENI. The CDR3 loop spans 16 amino acids. Trimming cost V 4 bases and J 7 bases; bases outside gene matches: 13. The CDR3 sequence is CASSLSLANHWNEQFF. The CDR3 region has the DNA TGTGCCAGCTCACTCTCACTAGCGAATCACTGGAATGAGCAGTTCTTC.

This clonotype was picked up many times. The CDR3: CASSSTQGGGNEQYF. The CDR3, as DNA: TGTGCCAGCAGCTCTACACAGGGGGGGGGGAACGAGCAGTACTTC. This chain connects TRBV11-2 to TRBJ2-7; maybe TRBD1 (8 bases). The germline CDR1 and CDR2 sequences are SGHAT and FQNNGV. The CDR3 runs to 15 residues. Trimming left V 4 bases short and J 5 bases short, with 18 bases between.

The V call is TRBV6-1, the J call TRBJ1-5; D uncertain. Germline V gene data show CDR1 as MNHNS and CDR2 as SASEGT. Trimming pared 0 bases from V and 5 bases from J, leaving 8 bases between. The CDR3 is 14 residues long. The DNA for the CDR3 is TGTGCCAGCAGTGAAGCTGGGGTTCATCAGCCCCAGCATTTT. It yields the protein CASSEAGVHQPQHF.

This clonotype was seen ten or more times. The gene calls are TRBV20-1 and TRBJ2-1; maybe TRBD1 (6 bases). CDR3 size: 14 residues. V was trimmed by 5 bases and J by 0 bases, leaving 11 bases between them. Germline-derived CDR1 and CDR2 are DFQATT and SNEGSKA (reference sequence). The chain's CDR3 is CSAEQGSSYNEQFF. DNA for the CDR3: TGCAGTGCTGAACAGGGTAGCTCCTACAATGAGCAGTTCTTC.

J is TRBJ1-1 and V is TRBV20-1, with D unresolved. CDR1 is DFQATT, CDR2 SNEGSKA, per germline (reference sequence). V lost 6 bases, J lost 8 bases, and 10 bases lay in between. The CDR3 spans 10 residues. The CDR3 region is CSASPREAFF. The CDR3 nucleotides read TGCAGTGCGAGTCCCCGGGAAGCTTTCTTT.

At least ten counts were recorded for this clonotype. V usage is TRBV29-1 and J usage is TRBJ2-3; 13 bases align to TRBD2. Losses at the gene ends were 7 bases for V and 0 bases for J; bases not matched to a gene: 4. The CDR3 spans 15 residues. Germline CDR1 and CDR2: SQVTM and ANQGSEA. The CDR3 loop reads CSGTSGSLSTDTQYF. CDR3 nucleotide sequence: TGCAGCGGGACTAGCGGGAGCTTAAGCACAGATACGCAGTATTTT.

The chain recombines TRBV10-1 with TRBJ2-3; D might be TRBD2 (5 bases). V shed 7 bases and J shed 6 bases, with 14 bases lying between them. CDR3 size: 13 residues. The V gene's germline CDR1 is WNHNN and CDR2 SYGVQD (reference sequence). CDR3 region: CASTPDGVDTQYF. Written as DNA, the CDR3 is TGCGCCAGCACTCCGGACGGGGTCGATACGCAGTATTTT.

This clonotype was observed at least ten times. This CDR3 reads CASSLEVRGSQETQYF. The CDR3 nucleotides are TGTGCCAGCAGCTTAGAGGTCAGGGGGAGTCAAGAGACCCAGTACTTC. This rearrangement joins TRBV7-2 to TRBJ2-5, with TRBD1 matching 7 bases. Per the germline V gene, CDR1 is SGHTA and CDR2 is FQGNSA. This CDR3 is built from 16 residues. After removal of 1 base from V and 2 bases from J, the junction contained 7 bases not matched to a gene.

J is TRBJ2-1 and V is TRBV14; D might be TRBD2 (5 bases). Germline V CDR1 and CDR2: SGHDN, FVKESK. CDR3 length: 16 amino acids. V was trimmed by 2 bases and J by 0 bases, leaving 11 bases between them. The CDR3 reads CASSQFGGLSYNEQFF. CDR3 DNA: TGTGCCAGCAGCCAATTTGGCGGACTCTCCTACAATGAGCAGTTCTTC.

This clonotype showed up just a few times. V usage is TRBV5-4 and J usage is TRBJ2-7; D ambiguous. The germline V gene has CDR1 SGHNT and CDR2 YYREEE (reference sequence). The ends were cut back, 0 bases at V and 4 bases at J, with 14 bases in the middle. This CDR3 region has 15 residues. The CDR3 sequence: CASSLESGRYYEQYF. The CDR3 coding sequence is TGTGCCAGCAGCTTGGAGTCGGGTAGATATTACGAGCAGTACTTC.

Many counts were recorded for this clonotype. This chain connects TRBV11-3 to TRBJ2-2; TRBD2 aligns across 7 bases. Germline lookup yields CDR1 SGHNT and CDR2 YENEEA. J was trimmed by 6 bases and V by 6 bases; bases with no gene match: 10. The CDR3 extends over 15 amino acids. CDR3 DNA: TGTGCCAGCAGTCCCGGGACCCGGGGGGCCGGGGAGCTGTTTTTT. Translating it yields CASSPGTRGAGELFF.

This clonotype has more than one count but fewer than ten. V and J are TRBV29-1 and TRBJ2-7, with no clear D. The CDR3 runs to 12 residues. Trimming pared 6 bases from V and 1 base from J, leaving 10 bases between. Germline V gene lookup returns CDR1 SQVTM and CDR2 ANQGSEA. For the CDR3, the DNA is TGCAGCGTCTCGGGCGGTTCCTACGAGCAGTACTTC. It translates to CSVSGGSYEQYF.

This clonotype was recorded many times. V gene TRBV14 combines with J gene TRBJ2-1; 8 bases align to TRBD1. The CDR3 length is 14 residues. Per germline, CDR1 SGHDN and CDR2 FVKESK. J lost 6 bases, V lost 9 bases, and 10 bases had no gene match. As DNA, the CDR3 is TGTGCCAGTGGAGACAGGGGCTGGGGCAATGAGCAGTTCTTC. Its translation: CASGDRGWGNEQFF.

This clonotype was seen only a few times. The chain employs TRBV4-2 and TRBJ2-1; the match to TRBD2 covers 7 bases. Trimming took 0 bases from V and 4 from J; bases not matched to a gene: 6. CDR1 is LGHNA, CDR2 YNFKEQ, per germline. This CDR3 is 16 amino acids long. CDR3 region: CASSQDTAGRYNEQFF. DNA for the CDR3: TGTGCCAGCAGCCAAGATACAGCGGGACGATACAATGAGCAGTTCTTC.

This clonotype occurred many times. The chain joins TRBV29-1 to TRBJ1-4; a possible D gene is TRBD1 (5 bases). Trimming pared 0 bases from V and 6 bases from J, leaving 23 bases between. Germline V gene sequence: CDR1 SQVTM, CDR2 ANQGSEA. The CDR3 runs to 18 residues. The CDR3 region is CSVEDSIVRRQGDEKLFF. The CDR3 DNA reads as TGCAGCGTTGAAGATAGCATAGTACGGAGGCAAGGGGATGAAAAACTGTTTTTT.

This clonotype has a handful of counts. The chain links TRBV5-1 to TRBJ2-2, with no clear D. Deletions cut 5 bases from V and 0 bases from J, with 8 bases between. The germline V gene has CDR1 SGHRS and CDR2 YFSETQ. This CDR3 contains 14 residues. This chain's CDR3 is CASSGQPNTGELFF. CDR3 in DNA: TGCGCCAGCAGTGGGCAGCCGAACACCGGGGAGCTGTTTTTT.

This clonotype was observed many times. The V call is TRBV14, the J call TRBJ2-7, with 7 bases that match TRBD2. V trimming: 0 bases; J trimming: 12 bases; junction bases outside the gene matches: 8. The CDR3 runs to 13 residues. Looked up from germline, CDR1 is SGHDN and CDR2 is FVKESK. The CDR3 DNA reads TGTGCCAGCAGCCAAGATCGTGGCGGGAGACGGTACGTC. This translates into CASSQDRGGRRYV.

The genes are TRBV7-2 and TRBJ2-5; D remains ambiguous. V was pared by 0 bases and J by 4 bases, with 6 bases between. The CDR3 loop spans 13 amino acids. CDR1 is SGHTA, CDR2 FQGNSA, per germline. CDR3 region: CASSLAHAETQYF. The CDR3 DNA reads TGTGCCAGCAGCTTAGCCCATGCAGAGACCCAGTACTTC.